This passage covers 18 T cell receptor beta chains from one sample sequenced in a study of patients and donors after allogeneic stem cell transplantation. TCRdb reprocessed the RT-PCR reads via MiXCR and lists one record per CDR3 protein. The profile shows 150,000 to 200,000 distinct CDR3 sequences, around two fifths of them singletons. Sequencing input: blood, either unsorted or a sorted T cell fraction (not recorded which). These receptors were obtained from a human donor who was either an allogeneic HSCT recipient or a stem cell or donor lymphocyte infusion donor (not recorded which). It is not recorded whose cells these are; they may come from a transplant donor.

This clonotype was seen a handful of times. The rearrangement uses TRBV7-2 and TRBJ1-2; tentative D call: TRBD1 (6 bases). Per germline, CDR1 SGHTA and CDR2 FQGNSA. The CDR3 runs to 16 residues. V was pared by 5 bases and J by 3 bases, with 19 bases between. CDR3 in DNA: TGTGCCAGCAGCCATGGACAGCGGCCTGGGGACTATGGCTACACCTTC. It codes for CASSHGQRPGDYGYTF.

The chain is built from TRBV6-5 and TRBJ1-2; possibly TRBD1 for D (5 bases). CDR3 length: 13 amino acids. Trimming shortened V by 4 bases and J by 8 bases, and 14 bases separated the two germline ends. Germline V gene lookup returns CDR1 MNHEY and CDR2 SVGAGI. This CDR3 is CASSSHQGWGYTF. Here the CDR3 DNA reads TGTGCCAGCAGTTCTCATCAGGGATGGGGCTACACCTTC.

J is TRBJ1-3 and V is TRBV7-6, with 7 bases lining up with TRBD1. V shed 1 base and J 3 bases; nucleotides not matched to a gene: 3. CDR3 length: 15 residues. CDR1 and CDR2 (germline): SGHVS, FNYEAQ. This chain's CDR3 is CASSLETGVGNTIYF. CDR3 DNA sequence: TGTGCCAGCAGCTTAGAAACAGGGGTTGGAAACACCATATATTTT.

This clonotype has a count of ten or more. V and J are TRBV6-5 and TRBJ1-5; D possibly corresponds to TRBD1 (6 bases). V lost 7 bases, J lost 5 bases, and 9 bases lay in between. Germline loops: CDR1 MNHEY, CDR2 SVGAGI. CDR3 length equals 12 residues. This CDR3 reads CASKQGDQPQHF. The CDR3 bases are TGTGCCAGCAAACAGGGAGATCAGCCCCAGCATTTT.

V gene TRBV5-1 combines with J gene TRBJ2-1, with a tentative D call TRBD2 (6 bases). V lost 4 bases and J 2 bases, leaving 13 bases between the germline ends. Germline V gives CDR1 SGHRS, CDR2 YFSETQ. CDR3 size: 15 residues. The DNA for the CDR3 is TGCGCCAGCAGCCTGGGACTCGCTACCTACAATGAGCAGTTCTTC. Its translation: CASSLGLATYNEQFF.

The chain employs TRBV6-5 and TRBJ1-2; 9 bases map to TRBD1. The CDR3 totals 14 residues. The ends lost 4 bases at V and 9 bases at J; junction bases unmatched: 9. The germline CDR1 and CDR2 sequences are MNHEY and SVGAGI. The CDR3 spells CASSSGTGISSYTF. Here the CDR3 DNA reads TGTGCCAGCAGTTCCGGGACAGGGATCAGCAGCTACACCTTC.

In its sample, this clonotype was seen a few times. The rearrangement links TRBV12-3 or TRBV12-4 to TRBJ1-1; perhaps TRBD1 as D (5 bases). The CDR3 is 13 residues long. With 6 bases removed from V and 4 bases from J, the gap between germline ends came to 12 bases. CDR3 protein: CASRRDLGTEAFF. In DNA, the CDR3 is TGTGCCAGCAGAAGGGACCTTGGCACTGAAGCTTTCTTT.

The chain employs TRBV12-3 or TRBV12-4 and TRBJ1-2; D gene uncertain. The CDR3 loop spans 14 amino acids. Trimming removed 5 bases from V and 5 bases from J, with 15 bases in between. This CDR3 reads CASSEPVDDYGYTF. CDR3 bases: TGTGCCAGCAGTGAACCTGTAGATGATTATGGCTACACCTTC.

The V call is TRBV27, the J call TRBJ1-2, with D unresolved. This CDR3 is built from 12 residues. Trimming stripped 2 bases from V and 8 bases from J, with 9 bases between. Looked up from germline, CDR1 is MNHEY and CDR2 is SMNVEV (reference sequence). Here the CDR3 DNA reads TGTGCCAGCAGTTTACGAGGGAAAGGCTACACCTTC. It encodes CASSLRGKGYTF.

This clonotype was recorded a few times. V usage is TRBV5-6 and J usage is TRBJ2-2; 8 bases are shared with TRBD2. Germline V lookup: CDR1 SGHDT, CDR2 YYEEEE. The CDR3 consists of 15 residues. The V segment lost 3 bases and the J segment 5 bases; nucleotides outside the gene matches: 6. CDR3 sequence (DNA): TGTGCCAGCAGCTCTAGCGGGTCGGAAACCGGGGAGCTGTTTTTT. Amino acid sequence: CASSSSGSETGELFF.

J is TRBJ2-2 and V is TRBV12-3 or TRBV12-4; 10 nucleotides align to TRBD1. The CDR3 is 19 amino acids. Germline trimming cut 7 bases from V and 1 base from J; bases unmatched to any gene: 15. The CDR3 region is CASNHRDRGLLMNTGELFF. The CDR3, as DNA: TGTGCCAGCAACCACCGGGACAGGGGCCTACTGATGAACACCGGGGAGCTGTTTTTT.

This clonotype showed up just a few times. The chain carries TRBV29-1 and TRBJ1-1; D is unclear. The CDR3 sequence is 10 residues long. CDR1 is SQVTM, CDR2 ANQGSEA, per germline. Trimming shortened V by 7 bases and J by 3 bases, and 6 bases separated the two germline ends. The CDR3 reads CSASDTEAFF. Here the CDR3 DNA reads TGCAGCGCTTCCGACACTGAAGCTTTCTTT.

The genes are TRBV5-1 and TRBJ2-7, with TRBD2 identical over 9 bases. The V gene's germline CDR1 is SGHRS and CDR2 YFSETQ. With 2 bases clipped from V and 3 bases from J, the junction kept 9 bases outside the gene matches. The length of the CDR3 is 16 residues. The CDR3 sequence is CASSLLAGGRGYEQYF. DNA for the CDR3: TGCGCCAGCAGCTTACTCGCGGGAGGGCGAGGCTACGAGCAGTACTTC.

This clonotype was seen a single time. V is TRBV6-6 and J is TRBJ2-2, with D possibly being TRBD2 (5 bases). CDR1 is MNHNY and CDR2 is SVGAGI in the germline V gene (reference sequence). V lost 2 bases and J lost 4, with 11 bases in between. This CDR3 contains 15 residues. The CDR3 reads CASSYRGRTTGELFF. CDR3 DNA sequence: TGTGCCAGCAGTTACCGGGGTAGAACCACCGGGGAGCTGTTTTTT.

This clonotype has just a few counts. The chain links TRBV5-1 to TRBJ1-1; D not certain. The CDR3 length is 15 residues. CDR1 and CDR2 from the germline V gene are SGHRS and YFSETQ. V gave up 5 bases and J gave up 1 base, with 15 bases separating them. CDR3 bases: TGCGCCAGCAGTCTCTCCGGGAAATCGAACACTGAAGCTTTCTTT. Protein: CASSLSGKSNTEAFF.

Here the CDR3 DNA reads TGCAGCGTTGAAGAGGGCGGGTTTACCACAGATACGCAGTATTTT. Translated, it gives CSVEEGGFTTDTQYF. The chain has TRBV29-1 and TRBJ2-3; TRBD2 is a possible D gene (5 bases). Looked up from germline, CDR1 is SQVTM and CDR2 is ANQGSEA. CDR3 size: 15 residues. Between the trimmed V and J ends, which lost 0 bases and 2 bases, there was a span of 12 bases.

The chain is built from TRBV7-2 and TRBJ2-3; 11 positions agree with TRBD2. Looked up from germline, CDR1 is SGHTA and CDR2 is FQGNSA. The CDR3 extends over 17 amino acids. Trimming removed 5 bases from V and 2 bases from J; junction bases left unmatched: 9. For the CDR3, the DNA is TGTGCCAGCAGCCCCTCGGGACTAGCGGATTTCACAGATACGCAGTATTTT. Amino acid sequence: CASSPSGLADFTDTQYF.

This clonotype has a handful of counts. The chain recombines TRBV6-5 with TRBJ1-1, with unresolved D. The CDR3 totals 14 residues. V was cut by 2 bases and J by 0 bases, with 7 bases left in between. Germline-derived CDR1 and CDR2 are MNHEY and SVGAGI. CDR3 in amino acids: CASSYGSMNTEAFF. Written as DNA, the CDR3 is TGTGCCAGCAGTTACGGGTCTATGAACACTGAAGCTTTCTTT.